This TCR beta chain was sequenced for a study of CD8 T cells in ankylosing spondylitis. TCRdb ran MiXCR on the 5' RACE reads and lists one entry per CDR3 protein. The table has around 91,000 distinct CDR3 sequences, roughly 8.8% seen once; the top ten hold more than 30%. Trimming removed 1 base at V and 7 bases at J, with 10 bases between. Per the germline V gene, CDR1 is SGHDN and CDR2 is FVKESK. This CDR3 contains 13 residues. Broader study findings: Clones linked to disease, bearing a CD8+ phenotype, were relatively rare in peripheral blood. Clones linked to disease were reported to show significant enrichment in matched ankylosing spondylitis synovial fluid. Characteristic of ankylosing spondylitis blood, it appeared, was a TCR beta motif comprising about eight highly homologous variants.

As regards this clonotype: The antigen remains undetermined.

The TCR was taken from a male donor with ankylosing spondylitis. The sequenced sample consisted of blood, either unsorted or a sorted T cell fraction (not recorded which). The chain has TRBV14 and TRBJ1-1, with no clear D. The CDR3 is CASSQGASVEAFF. In nucleotides, the CDR3 is TGTGCCAGCAGCCAAGGAGCTTCTGTTGAAGCTTTCTTT.